These T cell receptor beta chains were read from a single sample in a study of T cell responses to AZD1222 COVID-19 vaccine. Repertoires were generated with immunoSEQ multiplex PCR, while TCRdb's copy carries only in-frame clones and drops some. The data show 90,000 to 150,000 clones, around 87% seen once. The sequences come from peripheral blood, collected on day 0 of AZD1222 vaccination. The receptors were sampled from an adult in good health. CDR3s include the opening cysteine and the closing phenylalanine or tryptophan. Fields, in order: J gene, D gene, clone size, V gene, CDR3 protein, CDR3 DNA. A D gene is named only where the DNA matches it firmly. Part of the rows lack a size; the others show once, few, many or a class for expanded clones.

>TRBJ1-2|TRBD1|.|TRBV7-9
CASSLGQGDGYTF
TGTGCCAGCAGCTTAGGACAGGGGGACGGCTACACCTTC
>TRBJ1-2|.|.|TRBV6-6
CASSREGGYTF
TGTGCCAGCAGTCGGGAGGGTGGCTACACCTTC
>TRBJ2-7|.|.|TRBV25-1
CASSGAIPPYEQYF
TGTGCCAGCAGTGGAGCCATCCCCCCCTACGAGCAGTACTTC
>TRBJ2-7|.|.|TRBV6-5
CASNRDTSLSEQYF
TGTGCCAGCAACCGGGACACATCCCTAAGCGAGCAGTACTTC
>TRBJ2-7|TRBD1|.|TRBV6-2/TRBV6-3
CASSYQGAYEQYF
TGTGCCAGCAGTTACCAGGGGGCCTACGAGCAGTACTTC
>TRBJ2-1|.|.|TRBV15
CATSLIYYNEQFF
TGTGCCACCAGCTTAATCTACTACAATGAGCAGTTCTTC
>TRBJ1-5|.|.|TRBV7-2
CASSLSTQPQHF
TGTGCCAGCAGCTTATCCACCCAGCCCCAGCATTTT
>TRBJ1-5|TRBD1|.|TRBV19
CASSVDRVQPQHF
TGTGCCAGTAGTGTCGACAGGGTCCAGCCCCAGCATTTT
>TRBJ2-5|TRBD2|.|TRBV5-6
CASSWTLAGGGQETQYF
TGTGCCAGCAGCTGGACCCTAGCGGGAGGTGGCCAAGAGACCCAGTACTTC
>TRBJ1-5|.|few|TRBV15
CATSRELSQPQHF
TGTGCCACCAGCCGAGAATTGAGTCAGCCCCAGCATTTT
>TRBJ2-5|.|.|TRBV2
CASSDLGAAGETQYF
TGTGCCAGCAGTGACCTGGGGGCTGCAGGAGAGACCCAGTACTTC
>TRBJ1-1|.|few|TRBV7-9
CASSPRGGLGANTEAFF
TGTGCCAGCAGCCCTAGGGGGGGGCTAGGAGCGAACACTGAAGCTTTCTTT
>TRBJ1-4|TRBD1|.|TRBV2
CASSRTGFGEKLFF
TGTGCCAGCTCCCGGACAGGTTTCGGTGAAAAACTGTTTTTT
>TRBJ1-2|.|.|TRBV24-1
CATSDLGLDYGYTF
TGTGCCACCAGTGATTTGGGCCTGGACTATGGCTACACCTTC
>TRBJ2-3|.|.|TRBV18
CASSRPQAAGTDTQYF
TGTGCCAGCTCACGCCCTCAGGCAGCGGGCACAGATACGCAGTATTTT
>TRBJ2-3|.|.|TRBV7-3
CASSTRRGPSTQYF
TGTGCCAGCAGCACCCGCCGGGGGCCTAGTACGCAGTATTTT
>TRBJ2-7|TRBD2|.|TRBV27
CASRKASGSYEQYF
TGTGCCAGTCGAAAAGCTAGCGGTTCCTACGAGCAGTACTTC
>TRBJ2-7|TRBD1|.|TRBV6-2/TRBV6-3
CASSLGQAKYF
TGTGCCAGCAGTCTTGGACAGGCAAAGTACTTC
>TRBJ2-1|.|.|TRBV4-3
CASSQDYGFEGNEQFF
TGCGCCAGCAGCCAAGATTACGGATTCGAGGGCAATGAGCAGTTCTTC
>TRBJ2-5|.|once|TRBV5-8
CASSPGISTEETQYF
TGTGCCAGCAGCCCAGGGATCTCCACCGAAGAGACCCAGTACTTC
>TRBJ1-1|.|.|TRBV28
CASRGSKVPEAFF
TGTGCCAGCAGGGGATCGAAGGTCCCTGAAGCTTTCTTT
>TRBJ2-2|TRBD1|.|TRBV5-6
CASSPTGTGANIRELFF
TGTGCCAGCAGCCCCACCGGGACAGGGGCCAATATCCGGGAGCTGTTTTTT
>TRBJ1-5|.|.|TRBV7-9
CASSSTGSNQPQHF
TGTGCCAGCAGCTCAACAGGTTCCAATCAGCCCCAGCATTTT
>TRBJ1-1|TRBD1|.|TRBV7-9
CASSGRDRMNTEAFF
TGTGCCAGCAGCGGCCGGGACAGAATGAACACTGAAGCTTTCTTT
>TRBJ2-1|.|.|TRBV5-1
CASGRSTGAGFPNNEQFF
TGCGCCAGCGGTCGATCGACAGGAGCGGGATTTCCTAACAATGAGCAGTTCTTC
>TRBJ2-2|TRBD1|.|TRBV6-1
CASSEESRGSGELFF
TGTGCCAGCAGTGAAGAAAGCAGGGGGTCCGGGGAGCTGTTTTTT
>TRBJ1-5|.|.|TRBV30
CAWSVGQPQHF
TGTGCCTGGAGTGTTGGTCAGCCCCAGCATTTT
>TRBJ2-1|TRBD1|.|TRBV2
CASSEGQGAHHEQFF
TGTGCCAGCAGTGAAGGACAGGGGGCGCATCATGAGCAGTTCTTC
>TRBJ1-1|TRBD1|.|TRBV19
CASSVGQGVSTEAFF
TGTGCCAGCTCTGTCGGACAGGGGGTCTCTACTGAAGCTTTCTTT
>TRBJ2-3|TRBD1|.|TRBV28
CASSLTGQGMYTDTQYF
TGTGCCAGCAGTTTGACGGGACAGGGAATGTACACAGATACGCAGTATTTT
>TRBJ2-7|.|.|TRBV6-2/TRBV6-3
CASSAHRANNYEQYF
TGTGCCAGCAGTGCGCACCGGGCCAATAACTACGAGCAGTACTTC
>TRBJ2-5|.|.|TRBV5-1
CASSLAAETQYF
TGCGCCAGCAGCTTGGCCGCGGAGACCCAGTACTTC
>TRBJ2-3|TRBD2|.|TRBV27
CASSPLRREADTQYF
TGTGCCAGCAGTCCTCTCAGGCGGGAGGCCGATACGCAGTATTTT
>TRBJ1-1|.|.|TRBV30
CAFRGRGGINTEAFF
TGTGCCTTCAGGGGCAGGGGAGGGATAAACACTGAAGCTTTCTTT
>TRBJ2-5|TRBD2|.|TRBV6-2/TRBV6-3
CASSRGLEETQYF
TGTGCCAGCAGCCGAGGACTAGAAGAGACCCAGTACTTC
>TRBJ2-1|TRBD2|once|TRBV6-1
CASSEARLAGNNEQFF
TGTGCCAGCAGTGAAGCGAGACTAGCGGGAAACAATGAGCAGTTCTTC